This T cell receptor (beta chain) was captured by sequencing in a study of cytomegalovirus exposure and HLA in healthy donors. Study conclusions and caveats: The study designated roughly 150 TCR beta chains cytomegalovirus-associated.

CDR1 is MNHNS, CDR2 SASEGT, per germline. J was trimmed by 2 bases and V by 6 bases; bases with no gene match: 7. This CDR3 is built from 15 residues. Using immunoSEQ multiplex PCR, the repertoire was profiled, and TCRdb retains in-frame clones only, with some absent. The sample consists of about 150,000 clones, around 83% of them appearing once. A word on this clone: Antigen specificity is unknown.

The gene calls are TRBV6-1 and TRBJ2-5; 9 nucleotides align to TRBD2. Sequencing was done on a sample of PBMCs. The receptor was isolated from a human donor in good health. DNA of the CDR3: TGTGCCAGCAGGAGGACTAGCGTAAATCAAGAGACCCAGTACTTC. Amino acid sequence: CASRRTSVNQETQYF.